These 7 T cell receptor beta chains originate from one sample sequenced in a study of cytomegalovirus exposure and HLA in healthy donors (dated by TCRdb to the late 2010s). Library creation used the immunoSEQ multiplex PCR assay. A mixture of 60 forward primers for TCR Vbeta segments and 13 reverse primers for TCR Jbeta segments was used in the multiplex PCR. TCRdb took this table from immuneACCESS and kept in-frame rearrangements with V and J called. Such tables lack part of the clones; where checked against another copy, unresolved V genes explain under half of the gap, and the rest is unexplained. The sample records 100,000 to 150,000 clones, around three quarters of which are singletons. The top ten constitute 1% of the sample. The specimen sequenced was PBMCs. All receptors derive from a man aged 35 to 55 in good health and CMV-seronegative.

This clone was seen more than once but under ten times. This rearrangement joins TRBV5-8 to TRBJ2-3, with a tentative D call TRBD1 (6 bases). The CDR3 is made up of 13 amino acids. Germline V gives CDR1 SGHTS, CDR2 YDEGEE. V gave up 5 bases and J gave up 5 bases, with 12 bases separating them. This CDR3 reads CASRLRGGDTQYF. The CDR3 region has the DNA TGTGCCAGCAGGCTCAGGGGCGGAGATACGCAGTATTTT.

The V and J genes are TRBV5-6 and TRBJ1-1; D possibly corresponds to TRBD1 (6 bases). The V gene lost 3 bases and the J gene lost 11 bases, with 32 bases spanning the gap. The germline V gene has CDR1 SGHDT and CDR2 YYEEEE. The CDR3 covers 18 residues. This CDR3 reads CASSWGGGGAESTGRAFF. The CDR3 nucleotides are TGTGCCAGCAGCTGGGGGGGCGGTGGGGCGGAATCGACGGGTAGGGCTTTCTTT.

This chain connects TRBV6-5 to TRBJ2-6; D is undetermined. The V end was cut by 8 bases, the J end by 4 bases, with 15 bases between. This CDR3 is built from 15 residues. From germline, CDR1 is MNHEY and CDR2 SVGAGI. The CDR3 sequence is CASASHGSGANVLTF. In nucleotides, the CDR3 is TGTGCCAGCGCCTCCCACGGGTCAGGGGCCAACGTCCTGACTTTC.

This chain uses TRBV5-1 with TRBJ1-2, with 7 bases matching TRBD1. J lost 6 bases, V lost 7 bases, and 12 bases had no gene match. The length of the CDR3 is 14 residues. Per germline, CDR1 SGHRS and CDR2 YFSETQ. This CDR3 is CASGQARTGDGYTF. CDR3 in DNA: TGCGCCAGCGGACAAGCTAGAACAGGGGATGGCTACACCTTC.

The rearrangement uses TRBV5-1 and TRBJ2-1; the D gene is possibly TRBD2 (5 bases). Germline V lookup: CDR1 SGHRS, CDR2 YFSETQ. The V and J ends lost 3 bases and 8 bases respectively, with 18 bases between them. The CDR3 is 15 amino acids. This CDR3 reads CASSSRTSSSHEQFF. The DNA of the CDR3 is TGCGCCAGCAGCTCACGCACCTCTAGCAGCCATGAGCAGTTCTTC.

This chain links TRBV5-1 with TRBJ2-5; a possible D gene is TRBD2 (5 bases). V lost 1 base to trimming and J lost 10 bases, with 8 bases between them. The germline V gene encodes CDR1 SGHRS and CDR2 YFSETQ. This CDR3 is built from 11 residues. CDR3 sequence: CASSLSGYQYF. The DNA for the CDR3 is TGCGCCAGCAGCTTGTCGGGGTACCAGTACTTC.

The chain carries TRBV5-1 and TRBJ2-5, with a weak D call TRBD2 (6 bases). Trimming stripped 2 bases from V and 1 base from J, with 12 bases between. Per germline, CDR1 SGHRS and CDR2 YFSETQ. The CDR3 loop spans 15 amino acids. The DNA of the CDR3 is TGCGCCAGCAGCTTATCCCCGGGACTCCAAGAGACCCAGTACTTC. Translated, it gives CASSLSPGLQETQYF.